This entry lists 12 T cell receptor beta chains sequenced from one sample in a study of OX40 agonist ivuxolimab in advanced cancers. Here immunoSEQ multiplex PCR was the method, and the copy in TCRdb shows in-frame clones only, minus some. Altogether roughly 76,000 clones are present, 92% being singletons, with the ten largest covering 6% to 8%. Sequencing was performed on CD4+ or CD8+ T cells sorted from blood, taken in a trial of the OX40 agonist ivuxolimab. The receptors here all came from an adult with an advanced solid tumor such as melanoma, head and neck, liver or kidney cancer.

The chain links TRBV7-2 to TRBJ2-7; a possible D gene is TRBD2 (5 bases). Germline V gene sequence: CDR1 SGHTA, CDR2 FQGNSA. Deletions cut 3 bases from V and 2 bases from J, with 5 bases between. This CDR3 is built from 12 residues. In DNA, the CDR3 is TGTGCCAGCAGCTTTAGCGCCTACGAGCAGTACTTC. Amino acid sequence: CASSFSAYEQYF.

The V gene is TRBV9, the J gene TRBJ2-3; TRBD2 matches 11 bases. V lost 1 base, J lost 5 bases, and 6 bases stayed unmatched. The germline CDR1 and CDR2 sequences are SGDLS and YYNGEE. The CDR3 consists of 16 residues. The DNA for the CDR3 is TGTGCCAGCAGCGTACTAGCGGGGGGCGGGAAAGATACGCAGTATTTT. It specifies CASSVLAGGGKDTQYF.

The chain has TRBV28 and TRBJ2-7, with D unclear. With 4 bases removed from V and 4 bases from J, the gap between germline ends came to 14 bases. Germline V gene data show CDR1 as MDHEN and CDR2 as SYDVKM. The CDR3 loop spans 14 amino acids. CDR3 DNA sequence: TGTGCCAGCAGTTCCGGCGTAGGGCTGTACGAGCAGTACTTC. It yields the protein CASSSGVGLYEQYF.

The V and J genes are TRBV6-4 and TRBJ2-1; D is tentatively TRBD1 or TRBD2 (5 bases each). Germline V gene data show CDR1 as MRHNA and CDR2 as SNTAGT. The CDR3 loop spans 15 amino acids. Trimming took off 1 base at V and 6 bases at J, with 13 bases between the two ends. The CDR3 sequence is CASSDLGVPGNEQFF. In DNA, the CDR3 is TGTGCCAGCAGTGACTTGGGGGTCCCTGGCAATGAGCAGTTCTTC.

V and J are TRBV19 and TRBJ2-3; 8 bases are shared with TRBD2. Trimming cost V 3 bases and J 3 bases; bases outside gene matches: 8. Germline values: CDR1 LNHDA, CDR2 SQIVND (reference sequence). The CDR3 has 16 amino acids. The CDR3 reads CASSIPPGGGTDTQYF. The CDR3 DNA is TGTGCCAGTAGTATCCCACCCGGGGGGGGAACAGATACGCAGTATTTT.

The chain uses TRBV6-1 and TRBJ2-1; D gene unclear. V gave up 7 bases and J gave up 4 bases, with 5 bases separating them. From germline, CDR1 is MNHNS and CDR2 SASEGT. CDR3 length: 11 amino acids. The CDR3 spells CASTLYNEQFF. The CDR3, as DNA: TGTGCCAGCACCCTTTACAATGAGCAGTTCTTC.

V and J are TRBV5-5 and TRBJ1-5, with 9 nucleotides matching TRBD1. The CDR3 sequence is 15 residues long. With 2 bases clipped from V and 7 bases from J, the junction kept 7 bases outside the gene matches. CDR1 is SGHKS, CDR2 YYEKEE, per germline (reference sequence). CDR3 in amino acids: CASSFFTGGDQPQHF. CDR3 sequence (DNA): TGTGCCAGCAGCTTTTTTACAGGGGGCGACCAGCCCCAGCATTTT. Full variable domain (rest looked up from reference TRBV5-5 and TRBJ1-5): DAGVTQSPTHLIKTRGQQVTLRCSPISGHKSVSWYQQVLGQGPQFIFQYYEKEERGRGNFPDRFSARQFPNYSSELNVNALLLGDSALYLCASSFFTGGDQPQHFGDGTRLSIL.

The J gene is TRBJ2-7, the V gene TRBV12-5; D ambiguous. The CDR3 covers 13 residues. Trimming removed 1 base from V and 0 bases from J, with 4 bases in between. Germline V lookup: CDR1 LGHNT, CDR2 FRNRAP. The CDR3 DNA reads TGTGCTAGTGGTTTGGACGGCTCCTACGAGCAGTACTTC. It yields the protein CASGLDGSYEQYF.

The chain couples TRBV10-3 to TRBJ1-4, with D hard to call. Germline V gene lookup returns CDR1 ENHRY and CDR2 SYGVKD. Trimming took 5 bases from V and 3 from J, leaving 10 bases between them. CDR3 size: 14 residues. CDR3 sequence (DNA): TGTGCCATCAGTACCGTAGGGCCTAATGAAAAACTGTTTTTT. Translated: CAISTVGPNEKLFF.

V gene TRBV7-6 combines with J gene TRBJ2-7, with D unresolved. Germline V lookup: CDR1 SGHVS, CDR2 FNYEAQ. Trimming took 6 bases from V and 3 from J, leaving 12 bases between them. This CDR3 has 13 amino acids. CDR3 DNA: TGTGCCAGCAGGTCCGGGCAAAACTACGAGCAGTACTTC. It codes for CASRSGQNYEQYF.

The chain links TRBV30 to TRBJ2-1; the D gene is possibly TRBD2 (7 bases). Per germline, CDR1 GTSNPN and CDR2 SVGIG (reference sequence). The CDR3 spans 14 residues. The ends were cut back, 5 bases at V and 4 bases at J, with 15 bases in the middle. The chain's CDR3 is CAWGGGGLYNEQFF. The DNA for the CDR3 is TGTGCCTGGGGGGGCGGGGGATTATACAATGAGCAGTTCTTC.

The CDR3 DNA reads TGTGCCAGCAGCTCACCGCCCACCGGGACCTCCGGGGATGGCTACACCTTC. Its translation: CASSSPPTGTSGDGYTF. The V and J genes are TRBV11-2 and TRBJ1-2; the D gene is possibly TRBD1 (5 bases). V lost 4 bases and J lost 6, with 24 bases in between. The CDR3 sequence is 17 residues long. Germline-derived CDR1 and CDR2 are SGHAT and FQNNGV.